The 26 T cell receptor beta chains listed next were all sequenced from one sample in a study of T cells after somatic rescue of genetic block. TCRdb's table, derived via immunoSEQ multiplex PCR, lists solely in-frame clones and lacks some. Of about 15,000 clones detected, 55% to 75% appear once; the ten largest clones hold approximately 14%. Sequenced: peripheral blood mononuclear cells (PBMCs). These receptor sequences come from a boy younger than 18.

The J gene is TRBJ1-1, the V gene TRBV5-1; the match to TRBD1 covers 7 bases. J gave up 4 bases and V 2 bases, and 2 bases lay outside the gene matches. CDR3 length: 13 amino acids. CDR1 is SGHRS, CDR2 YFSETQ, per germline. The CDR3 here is CASSFAGGTEAFF. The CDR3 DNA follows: TGCGCCAGCAGCTTTGCAGGGGGCACTGAAGCTTTCTTT.

CDR3 coding DNA: TGTGCCAGCAGCCCCCGGGACAGGGTGGATGAGCAGTTCTTC. This codes for CASSPRDRVDEQFF. The chain has TRBV9 and TRBJ2-1; 9 nucleotides agree with TRBD1. V gave up 4 bases and J gave up 8 bases; unmatched junction bases: 7. CDR1 is SGDLS and CDR2 is YYNGEE in the germline V gene. The CDR3 spans 14 residues.

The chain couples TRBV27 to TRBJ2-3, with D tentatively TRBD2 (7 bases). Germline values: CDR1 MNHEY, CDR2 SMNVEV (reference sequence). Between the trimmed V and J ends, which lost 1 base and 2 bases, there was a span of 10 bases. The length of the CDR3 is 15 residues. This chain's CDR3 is CASSLWGGHTDTQYF. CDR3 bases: TGTGCCAGCAGTTTATGGGGGGGCCACACAGATACGCAGTATTTT.

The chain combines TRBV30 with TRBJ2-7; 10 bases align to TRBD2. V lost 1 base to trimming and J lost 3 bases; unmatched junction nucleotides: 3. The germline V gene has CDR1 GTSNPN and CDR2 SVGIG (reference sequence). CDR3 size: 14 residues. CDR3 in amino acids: CAWSELAGSYEQYF. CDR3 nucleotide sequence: TGTGCCTGGAGTGAACTAGCGGGAAGCTACGAGCAGTACTTC.

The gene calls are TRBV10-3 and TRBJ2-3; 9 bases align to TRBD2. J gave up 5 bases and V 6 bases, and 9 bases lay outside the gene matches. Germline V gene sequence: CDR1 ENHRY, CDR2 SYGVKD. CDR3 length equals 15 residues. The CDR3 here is CAISHSREGRDTQYF. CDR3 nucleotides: TGTGCCATCAGCCATTCGCGGGAGGGGAGAGATACGCAGTATTTT.

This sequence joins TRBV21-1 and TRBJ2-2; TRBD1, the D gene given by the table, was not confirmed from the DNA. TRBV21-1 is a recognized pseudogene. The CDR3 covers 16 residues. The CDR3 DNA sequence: TGTGCCAGCAGCAAAGTAGGGGCCAGTGGCACCGGGGAGCTGTTTTTT. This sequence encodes CASSKVGASGTGELFF.

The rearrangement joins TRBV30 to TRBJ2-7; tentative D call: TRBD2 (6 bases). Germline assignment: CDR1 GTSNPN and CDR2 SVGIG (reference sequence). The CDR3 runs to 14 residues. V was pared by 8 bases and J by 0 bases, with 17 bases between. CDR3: CASNRDSNSYEQYF. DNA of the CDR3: TGTGCCAGCAACCGGGACTCGAACTCCTACGAGCAGTACTTC.

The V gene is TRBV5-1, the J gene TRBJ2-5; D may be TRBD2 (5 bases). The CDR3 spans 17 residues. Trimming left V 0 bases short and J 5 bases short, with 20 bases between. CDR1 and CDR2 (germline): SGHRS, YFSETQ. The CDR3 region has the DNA TGCGCCAGCAGCTTGGCCAGGACTTTCCCCCTCCGGGAGACCCAGTACTTC. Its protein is CASSLARTFPLRETQYF.

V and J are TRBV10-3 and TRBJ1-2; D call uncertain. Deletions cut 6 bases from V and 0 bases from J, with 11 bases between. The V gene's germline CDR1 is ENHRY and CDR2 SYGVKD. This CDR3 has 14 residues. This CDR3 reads CAIRPALANYGYTF. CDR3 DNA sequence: TGTGCCATCAGGCCGGCACTTGCTAACTATGGCTACACCTTC.

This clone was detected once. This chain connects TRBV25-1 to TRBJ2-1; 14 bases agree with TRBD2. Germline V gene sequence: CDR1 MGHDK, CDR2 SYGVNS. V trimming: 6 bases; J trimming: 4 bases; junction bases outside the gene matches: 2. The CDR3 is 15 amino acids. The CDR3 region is CASRGTSGGYNEQFF. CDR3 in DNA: TGTGCCAGCAGGGGGACTAGCGGGGGTTACAATGAGCAGTTCTTC.

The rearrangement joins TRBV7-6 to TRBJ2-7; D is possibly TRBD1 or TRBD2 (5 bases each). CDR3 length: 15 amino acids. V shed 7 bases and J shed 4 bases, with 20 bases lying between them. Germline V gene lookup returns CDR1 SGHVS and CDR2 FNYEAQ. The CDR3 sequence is CASKGNPNGGYEQYF. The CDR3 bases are TGTGCCAGCAAAGGCAACCCCAATGGGGGTTACGAGCAGTACTTC. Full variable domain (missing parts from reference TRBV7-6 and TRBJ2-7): GAGVSQSPRYKVTKRGQDVALRCDPISGHVSLYWYRQALGQGPEFLTYFNYEAQQDKSGLPNDRFSAERPEGSISTLTIQRTEQRDSAMYRCASKGNPNGGYEQYFGPGTRLTVT.

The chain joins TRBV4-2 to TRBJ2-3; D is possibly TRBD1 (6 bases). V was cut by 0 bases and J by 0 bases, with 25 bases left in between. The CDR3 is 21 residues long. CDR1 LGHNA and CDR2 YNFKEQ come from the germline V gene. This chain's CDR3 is CASSQDWGWGTWAPSTDTQYF. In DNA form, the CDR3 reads TGTGCCAGCAGCCAAGATTGGGGTTGGGGGACATGGGCTCCAAGCACAGATACGCAGTATTTT.

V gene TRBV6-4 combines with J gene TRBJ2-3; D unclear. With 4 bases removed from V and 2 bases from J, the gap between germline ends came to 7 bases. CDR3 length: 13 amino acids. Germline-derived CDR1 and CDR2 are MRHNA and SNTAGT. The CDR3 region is CASSGGPTDTQYF. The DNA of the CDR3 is TGTGCCAGCAGTGGCGGCCCCACAGATACGCAGTATTTT.

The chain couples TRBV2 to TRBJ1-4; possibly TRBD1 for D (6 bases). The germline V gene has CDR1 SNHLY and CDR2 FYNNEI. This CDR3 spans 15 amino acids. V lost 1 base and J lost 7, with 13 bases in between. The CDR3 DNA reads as TGTGCCAGCAGTGAAGAGTCAGGGGCTCTTGAAAAACTGTTTTTT. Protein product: CASSEESGALEKLFF. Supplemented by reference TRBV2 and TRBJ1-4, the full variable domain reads EPEVTQTPSHQVTQMGQEVILRCVPISNHLYFYWYRQILGQKVEFLVSFYNNEISEKSEIFDDQFSVERPDGSNFTLKIRSTKLEDSAMYFCASSEESGALEKLFFGSGTQLSVL.

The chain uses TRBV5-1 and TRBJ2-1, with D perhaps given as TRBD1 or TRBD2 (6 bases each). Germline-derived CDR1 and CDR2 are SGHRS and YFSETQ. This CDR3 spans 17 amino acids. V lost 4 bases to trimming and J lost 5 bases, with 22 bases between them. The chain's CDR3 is CASSRTTRQRGDNEQFF. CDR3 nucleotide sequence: TGCGCCAGCAGCCGGACGACTAGACAGAGGGGGGACAATGAGCAGTTCTTC.

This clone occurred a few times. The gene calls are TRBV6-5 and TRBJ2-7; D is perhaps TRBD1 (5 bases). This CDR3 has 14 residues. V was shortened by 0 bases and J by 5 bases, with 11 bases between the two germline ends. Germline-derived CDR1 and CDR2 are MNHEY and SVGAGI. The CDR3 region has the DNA TGTGCCAGCAGTTACTCCGGACACCAGAACGAGCAGTACTTC. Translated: CASSYSGHQNEQYF.

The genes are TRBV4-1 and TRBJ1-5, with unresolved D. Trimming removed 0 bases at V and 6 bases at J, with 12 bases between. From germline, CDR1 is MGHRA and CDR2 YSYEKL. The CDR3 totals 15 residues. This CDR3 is CASSQEVSGGQPQHF. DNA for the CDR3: TGCGCCAGCAGCCAAGAAGTTTCCGGCGGTCAGCCCCAGCATTTT.

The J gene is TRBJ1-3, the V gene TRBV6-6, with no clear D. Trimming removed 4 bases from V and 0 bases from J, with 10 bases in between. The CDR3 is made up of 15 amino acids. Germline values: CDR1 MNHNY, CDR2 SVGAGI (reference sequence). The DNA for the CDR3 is TGTGCCAGCAGTTTCAATCTTTACTCTGGAAACACCATATATTTT. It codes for CASSFNLYSGNTIYF.

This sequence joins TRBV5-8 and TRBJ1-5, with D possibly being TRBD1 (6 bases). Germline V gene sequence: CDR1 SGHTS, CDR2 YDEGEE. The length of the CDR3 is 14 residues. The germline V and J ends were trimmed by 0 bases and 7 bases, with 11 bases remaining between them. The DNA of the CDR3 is TGTGCCAGCAGCTTGGGACAGGAGTGGCAGCCCCAGCATTTT. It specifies CASSLGQEWQPQHF. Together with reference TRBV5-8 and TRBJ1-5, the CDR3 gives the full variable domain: EAGVTQSPTHLIKTRGQQATLRCSPISGHTSVYWYQQALGLGLQFLLWYDEGEERNRGNFPPRFSGRQFPNYSSELNVNALELEDSALYLCASSLGQEWQPQHFGDGTRLSIL.

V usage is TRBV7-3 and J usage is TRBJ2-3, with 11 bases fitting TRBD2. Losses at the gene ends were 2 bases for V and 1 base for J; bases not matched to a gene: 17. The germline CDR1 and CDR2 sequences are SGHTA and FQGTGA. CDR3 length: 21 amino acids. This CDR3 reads CASSLALPIRLAGPRTDTQYF. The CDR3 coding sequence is TGTGCCAGCAGCTTAGCCCTCCCAATACGACTAGCGGGGCCCCGCACAGATACGCAGTATTTT.

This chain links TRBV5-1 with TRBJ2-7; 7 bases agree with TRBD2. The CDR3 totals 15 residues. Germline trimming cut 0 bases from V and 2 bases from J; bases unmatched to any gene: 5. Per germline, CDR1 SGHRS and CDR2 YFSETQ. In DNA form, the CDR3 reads TGCGCCAGCAGCTTGGGGCAGGGAGGGGCCTACGAGCAGTACTTC. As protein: CASSLGQGGAYEQYF.

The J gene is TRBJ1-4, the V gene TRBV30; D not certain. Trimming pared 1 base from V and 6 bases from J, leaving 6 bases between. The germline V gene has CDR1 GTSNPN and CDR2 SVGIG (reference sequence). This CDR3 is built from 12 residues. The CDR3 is CAWSGPDEKLFF. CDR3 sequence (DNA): TGTGCCTGGAGTGGTCCGGATGAAAAACTGTTTTTT.

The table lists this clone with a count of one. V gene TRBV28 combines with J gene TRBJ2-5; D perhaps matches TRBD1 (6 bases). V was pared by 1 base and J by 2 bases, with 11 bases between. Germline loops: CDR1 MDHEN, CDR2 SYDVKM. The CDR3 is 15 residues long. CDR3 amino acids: CASSLLGQGQETQYF. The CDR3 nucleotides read TGTGCCAGCAGTTTATTGGGTCAGGGGCAAGAGACCCAGTACTTC.

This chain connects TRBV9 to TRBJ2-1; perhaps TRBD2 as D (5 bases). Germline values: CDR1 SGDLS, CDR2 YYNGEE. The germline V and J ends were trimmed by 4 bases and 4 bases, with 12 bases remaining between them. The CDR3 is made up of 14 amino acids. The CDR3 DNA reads TGTGCCAGCAGCCCTGCGGGCTTTTACAATGAGCAGTTCTTC. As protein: CASSPAGFYNEQFF.

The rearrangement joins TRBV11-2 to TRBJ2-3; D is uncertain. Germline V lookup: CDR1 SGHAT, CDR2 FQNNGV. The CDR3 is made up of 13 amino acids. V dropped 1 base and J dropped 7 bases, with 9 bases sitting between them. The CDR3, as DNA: TGTGCCAGCAGCTTAGCTTCCTCTTATACGCAGTATTTT. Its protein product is CASSLASSYTQYF.

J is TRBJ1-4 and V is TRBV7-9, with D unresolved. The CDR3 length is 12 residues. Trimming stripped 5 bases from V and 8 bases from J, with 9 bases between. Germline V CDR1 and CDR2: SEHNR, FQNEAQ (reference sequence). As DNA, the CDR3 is TGTGCCAGCAGCGCTATCGGGGAAAAACTGTTTTTT. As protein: CASSAIGEKLFF.